The 25 T cell receptor beta chains listed next were all sequenced from one sample in a study of Graves' ophthalmopathy and Graves' hyperthyroidism. The sequenced template was RNA, covering the TCR beta CDR3 region. HTBI primers primed a first-round RT-PCR, and a second-round multiplex PCR followed. MiXCR was run by TCRdb on the multiplex PCR reads, yielding one entry per CDR3 protein. The sample has fewer than 250,000 distinct CDR3 sequences; just under 30% are singletons. Sequencing was done on a sample of peripheral blood. The origin of the receptors is a man aged 50-59 years with Graves' ophthalmopathy.

This chain uses TRBV12-3 or TRBV12-4 with TRBJ2-5; D is tentatively TRBD1 or TRBD2 (5 bases each). The CDR3 is made up of 13 amino acids. Trimming removed 3 bases at V and 5 bases at J, with 10 bases between. CDR3 sequence reads: CASSFGTSETQYF. CDR3 coding DNA: TGTGCCAGCAGTTTCGGGACGTCGGAGACCCAGTACTTC.

The J gene is TRBJ1-6, the V gene TRBV6-4, with 7 positions matching TRBD1. V was pared by 8 bases and J by 7 bases, with 11 bases of the junction left unmatched. The CDR3 has 15 amino acids. Germline V gives CDR1 MRHNA, CDR2 SNTAGT. In nucleotides, the CDR3 is TGTGCCAGCGAGGGGGGACAGCCAGCGAATTCACCCCTCCACTTT. It translates to CASEGGQPANSPLHF.

This clonotype has a handful of counts. The chain uses TRBV11-2 and TRBJ2-7; 7 bases map to TRBD2. The junction had 6 bases not matched to a gene; V was cut back by 1 base and J by 0 bases. The CDR3 has 16 residues. CDR1 is SGHAT, CDR2 FQNNGV, per germline. In DNA, the CDR3 is TGTGCCAGCAGCTTAGGCACGGGGAGGGGCTCCTACGAGCAGTACTTC. Translated: CASSLGTGRGSYEQYF.

The chain combines TRBV6-1 with TRBJ1-5, with 7 bases fitting TRBD1. The CDR3 length is 15 residues. After removal of 5 bases from V and 4 bases from J, the junction contained 8 bases not matched to a gene. Germline V CDR1 and CDR2: MNHNS, SASEGT. CDR3 region: CASSTGAITNQPQHF. CDR3 DNA: TGTGCCAGCAGTACAGGGGCGATAACGAATCAGCCCCAGCATTTT.

This sequence joins TRBV20-1 and TRBJ2-5, with TRBD2 matching 12 bases. J lost 5 bases, V lost 3 bases, and 7 bases had no gene match. CDR1 is DFQATT, CDR2 SNEGSKA, per germline (reference sequence). This CDR3 region has 15 residues. The CDR3 reads CSARRLAGASETQYF. The CDR3 bases are TGCAGTGCTAGGAGACTAGCGGGAGCCTCGGAGACCCAGTACTTC.

This clonotype was observed many times. The V gene is TRBV12-3 or TRBV12-4, the J gene TRBJ2-5; the D is unclear. The CDR3 covers 14 residues. Trimming took 2 bases from V and 3 from J, leaving 10 bases between them. In DNA form, the CDR3 reads TGTGCCAGCAGTTTAAGGCGGCCCGAAGAGACCCAGTACTTC. Protein sequence: CASSLRRPEETQYF.

J is TRBJ1-5 and V is TRBV7-9; TRBD1 is a possible D gene (6 bases). Trimming took 3 bases from V and 2 from J, leaving 11 bases between them. CDR3 length: 15 residues. Germline assignment: CDR1 SEHNR and CDR2 FQNEAQ (reference sequence). The CDR3 bases are TGTGCCAGCAGCTTTGGCAGGGGTGGCAATCAGCCCCAGCATTTT. Translating gives CASSFGRGGNQPQHF.

The chain employs TRBV20-1 and TRBJ1-6; D gene uncertain. Trimming stripped 1 base from V and 13 bases from J, with 11 bases between. Germline CDR1 DFQATT, CDR2 SNEGSKA (reference sequence). This CDR3 region has 12 residues. In DNA, the CDR3 is TGCAGTGCTAGAGTAGTCGGCTCTCCCCTCCACTTT. Translating it yields CSARVVGSPLHF.

This clonotype has a count of ten or more. This rearrangement joins TRBV30 to TRBJ2-5; 8 nucleotides align to TRBD2. V was pared by 4 bases and J by 5 bases, with 9 bases of the junction left unmatched. Germline V gene data show CDR1 as GTSNPN and CDR2 as SVGIG (reference sequence). The CDR3 totals 14 residues. The CDR3, as DNA: TGTGCCTGGACCAGAGCGGGAGCGGGGGAGACCCAGTACTTC. This sequence encodes CAWTRAGAGETQYF.

This clonotype was counted ten times or more. The rearrangement uses TRBV6-2 or TRBV6-3 and TRBJ2-1; a possible D gene is TRBD2 (6 bases). CDR3 length: 15 residues. Germline values: CDR1 MNHEY, CDR2 SVGEGT. The V end lost 7 bases, the J end lost 8 bases, and 21 bases lay between the germline ends. The CDR3 DNA sequence: TGTGCCAGCACCCTACGGTTGGGGTCGGGGGATGAGCAGTTCTTC. This codes for CASTLRLGSGDEQFF.

There are many counts of this clonotype. The gene calls are TRBV10-3 and TRBJ1-1; D unclear. The CDR3 covers 16 residues. Germline CDR1 and CDR2: ENHRY and SYGVKD. V was cut by 2 bases and J by 0 bases, with 13 bases left in between. The CDR3 nucleotides read TGTGCCATCAGTGAGGGTCAAATAAATATGAACACTGAAGCTTTCTTT. Protein: CAISEGQINMNTEAFF.

There are many counts of this clonotype. This sequence joins TRBV12-3 or TRBV12-4 and TRBJ2-2, with 11 bases matching TRBD2. V was clipped by 7 bases and J by 3 bases; unmatched bases: 10. The length of the CDR3 is 17 residues. Here the CDR3 reads CASTPPGLAVYTGELFF. The CDR3 DNA follows: TGTGCCAGCACTCCCCCGGGACTAGCGGTATACACCGGGGAGCTGTTTTTT.

The table lists this clonotype with many counts. The J gene is TRBJ2-7, the V gene TRBV11-1; D may be TRBD1 (6 bases). V shed 5 bases and J shed 2 bases, with 13 bases lying between them. There are 14 residues in the CDR3. Germline loops: CDR1 SGHAT, CDR2 FQDESV (reference sequence). As DNA, the CDR3 is TGTGCCAGCAGCCTTTACAGGGCTACCTACGAGCAGTACTTC. Protein: CASSLYRATYEQYF.

This clonotype was found many times. The V gene is TRBV2, the J gene TRBJ1-5; no clear D. The V gene's germline CDR1 is SNHLY and CDR2 FYNNEI. The CDR3 contains 15 residues. V was pared by 3 bases and J by 2 bases, with 11 bases between. The CDR3 nucleotides read TGTGCCAGCAGTGAGCTGGTAACGGGCAATCAGCCCCAGCATTTT. As protein: CASSELVTGNQPQHF.

The J gene is TRBJ1-6, the V gene TRBV6-5; D remains unclear. Per germline, CDR1 MNHEY and CDR2 SVGAGI. This CDR3 is 18 amino acids long. Between the trimmed V and J ends, which lost 4 bases and 0 bases, there was a span of 16 bases. The CDR3 here is CASSFDGDLGSYNSPLHF. DNA for the CDR3: TGTGCCAGCAGTTTTGATGGGGATTTGGGCTCCTATAATTCACCCCTCCACTTT.

This clonotype was observed at least ten times. This chain links TRBV28 with TRBJ2-5; possible D gene TRBD1, 5 bases. Germline V gene sequence: CDR1 MDHEN, CDR2 SYDVKM. V dropped 2 bases and J dropped 0 bases, with 10 bases sitting between them. CDR3 length: 15 residues. CDR3 DNA: TGTGCCAGCAGTTTAGAGACAGCGTACCAAGAGACCCAGTACTTC. Its protein is CASSLETAYQETQYF.

This clonotype was detected a few times. The chain carries TRBV9 and TRBJ2-1, with D possibly matching TRBD1 (6 bases). Deletions cut 0 bases from V and 8 bases from J, with 15 bases between. CDR3 length equals 15 residues. Germline V gene sequence: CDR1 SGDLS, CDR2 YYNGEE. CDR3 sequence (DNA): TGTGCCAGCAGCGTAGATGAAGGGGGATTCGATGAGCAGTTCTTC. It is translated as CASSVDEGGFDEQFF.

This clonotype was recorded many times. The chain couples TRBV29-1 to TRBJ2-7, with 9 bases lining up with TRBD1. The CDR3 consists of 14 residues. The germline gives CDR1 SQVTM, CDR2 ANQGSEA. Trimming removed 6 bases from V and 2 bases from J; junction bases left unmatched: 8. The CDR3 DNA reads TGCAGCGTCGATGGACAGGGGAGCCCCTACGAGCAGTACTTC. This encodes CSVDGQGSPYEQYF.

This clonotype was seen many times. The chain combines TRBV15 with TRBJ2-5; the match to TRBD2 covers 12 bases. This CDR3 is built from 16 residues. Germline V gene lookup returns CDR1 LNHNV and CDR2 YYDKDF (reference sequence). Trimming removed 5 bases from V and 2 bases from J; junction bases left unmatched: 6. The CDR3 DNA sequence: TGTGCCACCAGCTACAGGACTAGCGGGACGCAAGAGACCCAGTACTTC. It translates to CATSYRTSGTQETQYF.

The chain couples TRBV28 to TRBJ2-7, with 7 bases that match TRBD2. Trimming removed 8 bases from V and 7 bases from J; junction bases left unmatched: 5. CDR1 is MDHEN, CDR2 SYDVKM, per germline. This CDR3 comprises 11 residues. The CDR3 DNA follows: TGTGCCAGCCCCCGGGGGGAAGAGCAGTACTTC. This sequence encodes CASPRGEEQYF.

The genes are TRBV10-3 and TRBJ1-2; no clear D. Germline V CDR1 and CDR2: ENHRY, SYGVKD. Trimming took 6 bases from V and 12 from J, leaving 20 bases between them. The CDR3 contains 13 residues. The CDR3 nucleotides are TGTGCCATCAGCGAGGATCGGGGAGACGGTAACACCTTC. This translates into CAISEDRGDGNTF.

This clonotype has at least ten counts. The chain has TRBV19 and TRBJ2-5; D is uncertain. V was clipped by 3 bases and J by 5 bases, with 16 bases between them. The CDR3 runs to 15 residues. CDR1 and CDR2 (germline): LNHDA, SQIVND (reference sequence). DNA of the CDR3: TGTGCCAGTAGTATGGGCCTAGGCAGAGAGGAGACCCAGTACTTC. Amino acids: CASSMGLGREETQYF.

This clonotype was picked up many times. This rearrangement joins TRBV28 to TRBJ1-5, with D hard to call. Germline V gene data show CDR1 as MDHEN and CDR2 as SYDVKM. V shed 7 bases and J shed 4 bases, with 17 bases lying between them. The CDR3 loop spans 15 amino acids. The CDR3 nucleotides are TGTGCCAGCAATCCACAAACTCGGGGTAATCAGCCCCAGCATTTT. Translated: CASNPQTRGNQPQHF.

In this sample, this clonotype turned up many times. The chain joins TRBV29-1 to TRBJ1-2; D is unresolved. This CDR3 region has 13 residues. V lost 0 bases and J lost 2, with 7 bases in between. Germline V gene lookup returns CDR1 SQVTM and CDR2 ANQGSEA. Written as DNA, the CDR3 is TGCAGCGTTGAAGAAGGCCCGAACTATGGCTACACCTTC. Its protein is CSVEEGPNYGYTF. Full variable domain (outside the CDR3, taken from reference TRBV29-1 and TRBJ1-2): SAVISQKPSRDICQRGTSLTIQCQVDSQVTMMFWYRQQPGQSLTLIATANQGSEATYESGFVIDKFPISRPNLTFSTLTVSNMSPEDSSIYLCSVEEGPNYGYTFGSGTRLTVV.

V and J are TRBV7-2 and TRBJ2-7; 9 positions agree with TRBD1. This CDR3 is built from 15 residues. Per germline, CDR1 SGHTA and CDR2 FQGNSA. V dropped 2 bases and J dropped 2; count of bases not matched to a gene: 4. CDR3 sequence (DNA): TGTGCCAGCAGCTTATTCGGGACAGGGACCTACGAGCAGTACTTC. Protein product: CASSLFGTGTYEQYF. The variable domain in full, with the rest retrieved from reference TRBV7-2 and TRBJ2-7, is GAGVSQSPSNKVTEKGKDVELRCDPISGHTALYWYRQSLGQGLEFLIYFQGNSAPDKSGLPSDRFSAERTGGSVSTLTIQRTQQEDSAVYLCASSLFGTGTYEQYFGPGTRLTVT.